The 13 T cell receptor beta chains below were found in one sample sequenced in a study of cytomegalovirus exposure and HLA in healthy donors. The PCR had 60 Vbeta and 13 Jbeta primers. Method: immunoSEQ multiplex PCR; TCRdb's copy keeps in-frame clones and lacks some. The sample consists of some 120,000 clones, 70% to 75% of them appearing once. The sample comprised PBMCs. Every receptor here comes from a woman aged 18-30 years in good health and CMV-seronegative.

The chain recombines TRBV5-6 with TRBJ1-1, with 10 bases that match TRBD1. Germline CDR1 reads SGHDT; CDR2 reads YYEEEE. Trimming cost V 3 bases and J 4 bases; bases outside gene matches: 9. The CDR3 contains 16 residues. For the CDR3, the DNA is TGTGCCAGCAGCTCGACAGGGGGCTTCGAAGGCACTGAAGCTTTCTTT. This encodes CASSSTGGFEGTEAFF.

The chain joins TRBV5-6 to TRBJ2-5; 9 positions agree with TRBD2. The J call may be mistaken, given a closer DNA end match to TRBJ2-7. The CDR3 sequence is 14 residues long. Germline CDR1 reads SGHDT; CDR2 reads YYEEEE. CDR3 in DNA: TGTGCCAGCAGCTTCATAGCGGGGGAGTACGAGCAGTACTTC. It specifies CASSFIAGEYEQYF.

V gene TRBV5-1 combines with J gene TRBJ2-3, with TRBD2 matching over 9 bases. CDR3 length: 17 residues. Germline loops: CDR1 SGHRS, CDR2 YFSETQ. Trimming removed 0 bases from V and 4 bases from J; junction bases left unmatched: 9. The CDR3 region is CASSLAGGGARADTQYF. For the CDR3, the DNA is TGCGCCAGCAGCTTGGCCGGCGGGGGGGCCCGGGCAGATACGCAGTATTTT.

The chain carries TRBV15 and TRBJ1-4; weak D call: TRBD1 (6 bases). Looked up from germline, CDR1 is LNHNV and CDR2 is YYDKDF (reference sequence). The CDR3 has 16 amino acids. The V and J ends lost 3 bases and 5 bases respectively, with 16 bases between them. This CDR3 is CATSSVRTAQNEKLFF. For the CDR3, the DNA is TGTGCCACCAGCAGTGTCCGGACAGCTCAGAATGAAAAACTGTTTTTT. Complete variable domain (other parts from reference TRBV15 and TRBJ1-4): DAMVIQNPRYQVTQFGKPVTLSCSQTLNHNVMYWYQQKSSQAPKLLFHYYDKDFNNEADTPDNFQSRRPNTSFCFLDIRSPGLGDTAMYLCATSSVRTAQNEKLFFGSGTQLSVL.

V is TRBV19 and J is TRBJ1-2; no clear D gene. There are 13 residues in the CDR3. The germline CDR1 and CDR2 sequences are LNHDA and SQIVND (reference sequence). V lost 0 bases to trimming and J lost 6 bases, with 8 bases between them. DNA of the CDR3: TGTGCCAGTAGTATAGATCGTAATAATGGCTACACCTTC. Residues: CASSIDRNNGYTF.

The CDR3 DNA follows: TGCGCCAGCAGTGGGACTAGCGGGGGGCATGAGCAGTTCTTC. Translating gives CASSGTSGGHEQFF. The chain links TRBV5-1 to TRBJ2-1, with 15 nucleotides matching TRBD2. Germline CDR1 is SGHRS and CDR2 is YFSETQ. The CDR3 loop spans 14 amino acids. With V trimmed by 5 bases and J by 8 bases, 2 bases remained unmatched.

The rearrangement links TRBV6-1 to TRBJ2-1; no definite D call. The CDR3 length is 12 residues. The germline V and J ends were trimmed by 3 bases and 7 bases, with 7 bases remaining between them. Germline assignment: CDR1 MNHNS and CDR2 SASEGT. CDR3: CASSEEWNEQFF. The CDR3 DNA reads TGTGCCAGCAGTGAGGAGTGGAATGAGCAGTTCTTC.

In this sample, this clone turned up a few times. This sequence joins TRBV7-9 and TRBJ1-1; 8 bases are a match to TRBD1. The V segment lost 4 bases and the J segment 4 bases; nucleotides outside the gene matches: 11. The CDR3 is 16 residues long. The germline V gene has CDR1 SEHNR and CDR2 FQNEAQ (reference sequence). In nucleotides, the CDR3 is TGTGCCAGCAGCTACTCCCAGGGGGCAGATGGCACTGAAGCTTTCTTT. The encoded protein is CASSYSQGADGTEAFF.

The chain has TRBV4-1 and TRBJ2-2, with 11 nucleotides matching TRBD1. In germline, CDR1 is MGHRA, CDR2 YSYEKL. J was trimmed by 5 bases and V by 2 bases; bases with no gene match: 4. The CDR3 totals 16 residues. This CDR3 reads CASSQTRDRGTGELFF. CDR3 nucleotides: TGCGCCAGCAGCCAAACTCGGGACAGGGGGACCGGGGAGCTGTTTTTT.

This clone was picked up a small number of times. The genes are TRBV9 and TRBJ2-7, with 10 bases identical to TRBD1. J was trimmed by 7 bases and V by 4 bases; bases with no gene match: 14. Per germline, CDR1 SGDLS and CDR2 YYNGEE. CDR3 length: 16 amino acids. CDR3 sequence reads: CASSTGRQGAVGEQYF. The CDR3 coding sequence is TGTGCCAGCAGCACCGGAAGACAGGGGGCCGTGGGGGAGCAGTACTTC.

CDR3 coding DNA: TGTGCCAGCAAATGGACAGAAACCTATGGCTACACCTTC. Its protein product is CASKWTETYGYTF. The chain links TRBV2 to TRBJ1-2, with D perhaps TRBD1 (6 bases). Between the trimmed V and J ends, which lost 7 bases and 4 bases, there was a span of 13 bases. The germline V gene has CDR1 SNHLY and CDR2 FYNNEI. The CDR3 extends over 13 amino acids. The variable domain in full, completed from reference TRBV2 and TRBJ1-2, reads EPEVTQTPSHQVTQMGQEVILRCVPISNHLYFYWYRQILGQKVEFLVSFYNNEISEKSEIFDDQFSVERPDGSNFTLKIRSTKLEDSAMYFCASKWTETYGYTFGSGTRLTVV.

This clone was observed a handful of times. The CDR3: CASREYNEQFF. The CDR3 nucleotides read TGTGCCAGCAGGGAGTACAATGAGCAGTTCTTC. The chain employs TRBV6-1 and TRBJ2-1; D unclear. V gave up 6 bases and J gave up 4 bases, with 4 bases separating them. The CDR3 consists of 11 residues. CDR1 and CDR2 from the germline V gene are MNHNS and SASEGT.

The chain has TRBV27 and TRBJ2-2, with a tentative D call TRBD2 (5 bases). Germline CDR1 reads MNHEY; CDR2 reads SMNVEV (reference sequence). V was cut by 0 bases and J by 7 bases, with 12 bases left in between. This CDR3 contains 15 residues. The DNA for the CDR3 is TGTGCCAGCAGTTTATCAAAAGACCGGGGCGGGGAGCTGTTTTTT. This sequence encodes CASSLSKDRGGELFF.